These 2 T cell receptor beta chains originate from one sample sequenced in a study of immune heterogeneity within non-small cell lung tumors. Multiplex PCR was performed with 32 V and 13 J primers, and it amplified TCR beta CDR3. TCRdb independently ran MiXCR on the multiplex PCR reads; one entry per CDR3 protein. The table lists 1,500 to 2,500 distinct CDR3 sequences, 25% to 30% of them singletons. Bulk tumor genomic DNA was the template, and each sample received 450 to 650 ng. During surgery, each primary tumor gave multiple biopsies spaced as far apart as possible. Surgery that was curative in intent was performed on patients with untreated, newly diagnosed non-small cell lung cancer. The sequenced sample consisted of lung tumor tissue. The receptors were gathered from a woman between 50 and 59 years old with non-small cell lung cancer.

This chain links TRBV20-1 with TRBJ1-6; weak D call: TRBD1 (6 bases). In germline, CDR1 is DFQATT, CDR2 SNEGSKA (reference sequence). CDR3 length: 14 amino acids. V lost 2 bases, J lost 5 bases, and 10 bases lay in between. The DNA for the CDR3 is TGCAGTGCTAGATCGGGGGCAGATAATTCACCCCTCCACTTT. Protein: CSARSGADNSPLHF.

In its sample, this clonotype is medium-sized (0.01 to 0.1%). This rearrangement joins TRBV12-3 or TRBV12-4 to TRBJ2-3; 9 bases are shared with TRBD1. The CDR3 runs to 16 residues. J lost 0 bases, V lost 5 bases, and 6 bases had no gene match. CDR3 bases: TGTGCCAGCAGTACGACAGGGGGTACTAGCACAGATACGCAGTATTTT. Translating it yields CASSTTGGTSTDTQYF.